The entry that follows covers one TCR beta chain sequence. The entry originates in a study of blood T cell repertoires in COVID-19. Study at large: PBMCs, B-cell-depleted T cells, or T cells were the source of the cDNA or gDNA that made up the material.

Profiling relied on immunoSEQ multiplex PCR, and the TCRdb table lists in-frame clones only, not all of them. The data hold about 140,000 clones, with 60% to 85% observed a single time. The sequence was collected from a middle-aged man with acute or convalescent COVID-19. The sequenced sample was peripheral blood.

CDR3 sequence (DNA): TGTGCCAGTAAGGGGCCTGGAAACACCATATATTTT. This translates into CASKGPGNTIYF. The gene calls are TRBV12-3 or TRBV12-4 and TRBJ1-3, with a tentative D call TRBD1 (5 bases). The V end lost 9 bases, the J end lost 2 bases, and 8 bases lay between the germline ends. The CDR3 has 12 residues.